One and the same sample provided the 31 T cell receptor beta chains below, sequenced in a study of T cell responses to AZD1222 COVID-19 vaccine. Generated by immunoSEQ multiplex PCR, the TCRdb table keeps only in-frame clones and is missing some. The table has some 100,000 clones, roughly 84% seen once. This specimen consisted of peripheral blood, obtained on day 0 of AZD1222 vaccination. The receptor source for this set is an adult in good health.

This clone appeared once. V and J are TRBV9 and TRBJ2-7; TRBD2 matches at 8 bases. V lost 2 bases to trimming and J lost 5 bases; unmatched junction nucleotides: 18. CDR1 SGDLS and CDR2 YYNGEE come from the germline V gene. The CDR3 consists of 18 residues. For the CDR3, the DNA is TGTGCCAGCAGCGTCGGTAGGACGGGAGGGGGATATCCTGACGAGCAGTACTTC. Its translation is CASSVGRTGGGYPDEQYF.

The gene calls are TRBV4-2 and TRBJ2-1; D remains ambiguous. Deletions cut 1 base from V and 5 bases from J, with 12 bases between. CDR1 is LGHNA, CDR2 YNFKEQ, per germline. The CDR3 has 15 amino acids. The CDR3 bases are TGTGCCAGCAGCCAAGTCCGGGCCTCTCACAATGAGCAGTTCTTC. It encodes CASSQVRASHNEQFF.

The chain uses TRBV7-3 and TRBJ1-1; D is undetermined. Germline V lookup: CDR1 SGHTA, CDR2 FQGTGA. V lost 2 bases and J 1 base, leaving 5 bases between the germline ends. CDR3 length: 13 residues. The CDR3 DNA reads TGTGCCAGCAGCTTACAGAGGAACACTGAAGCTTTCTTT. It encodes CASSLQRNTEAFF.

The sample holds one count of this clone. The chain has TRBV12-2 and TRBJ2-2; the DNA was not used to check the table's D call, TRBD2. TRBV12-2 represents a pseudogene. This CDR3 contains 15 residues. The CDR3 loop reads CASRSQAGEGGELFF. The CDR3 DNA follows: TGTGCAAGTCGCAGTCAAGCGGGAGAAGGCGGGGAGCTGTTTTTT.

V gene TRBV28 combines with J gene TRBJ1-5; 8 bases are a match to TRBD1. Unmatched junction bases numbered 9, after V lost 6 bases and J lost 2 bases. Germline assignment: CDR1 MDHEN and CDR2 SYDVKM. The CDR3 extends over 16 amino acids. The CDR3 region has the DNA TGTGCCAGCAGCTCCGACAGGGGTTTTGGCAATCAGCCCCAGCATTTT. Protein product: CASSSDRGFGNQPQHF. Full variable domain (rest looked up from reference TRBV28 and TRBJ1-5): DVKVTQSSRYLVKRTGEKVFLECVQDMDHENMFWYRQDPGLGLRLIYFSYDVKMKEKGDIPEGYSVSREKKERFSLILESASTNQTSMYLCASSSDRGFGNQPQHFGDGTRLSIL.

The V and J genes are TRBV19 and TRBJ1-5; tentative D call: TRBD1 (5 bases). Trimming left V 3 bases short and J 7 bases short, with 13 bases between. The germline CDR1 and CDR2 sequences are LNHDA and SQIVND (reference sequence). This CDR3 has 14 residues. The DNA for the CDR3 is TGTGCCAGTAGTATCGGGACCGGGGGGCAGCCCCAGCATTTT. This gives the protein CASSIGTGGQPQHF. Supplemented by reference TRBV19 and TRBJ1-5, the full variable domain reads DGGITQSPKYLFRKEGQNVTLSCEQNLNHDAMYWYRQDPGQGLRLIYYSQIVNDFQKGDIAEGYSVSREKKESFPLTVTSAQKNPTAFYLCASSIGTGGQPQHFGDGTRLSIL.

This clone was counted many times. The V gene is TRBV5-1, the J gene TRBJ1-1; tentative D call: TRBD1 (5 bases). There are 13 residues in the CDR3. In germline, CDR1 is SGHRS, CDR2 YFSETQ. V was shortened by 6 bases and J by 3 bases, with 12 bases between the two germline ends. In DNA form, the CDR3 reads TGCGCCAGCACCTGGGGGAGGGACACTGAAGCTTTCTTT. It encodes CASTWGRDTEAFF.

This rearrangement joins TRBV28 to TRBJ1-2, with 8 bases that match TRBD1. The CDR3 spans 17 residues. V shed 2 bases, J shed 4 bases, and the junction held 12 bases outside the gene matches. In germline, CDR1 is MDHEN, CDR2 SYDVKM. CDR3 amino acids: CASSLRGGRGPIYGYTF. Written as DNA, the CDR3 is TGTGCCAGCAGTTTAAGGGGGGGCAGGGGGCCGATCTATGGCTACACCTTC.

V usage is TRBV7-2 and J usage is TRBJ1-2; D is unclear. V was trimmed by 4 bases and J by 4 bases, leaving 16 bases between them. Germline CDR1 is SGHTA and CDR2 is FQGNSA. The CDR3 length is 15 residues. CDR3 bases: TGTGCCAGCAGCTGGCGGCAGATCTCCCTCTATGGCTACACCTTC. Its translation is CASSWRQISLYGYTF.

The chain employs TRBV6-6 and TRBJ1-1; the D is unclear. Germline V gene lookup returns CDR1 MNHNY and CDR2 SVGAGI (reference sequence). The V and J ends lost 5 bases and 3 bases respectively, with 13 bases between them. The CDR3 loop spans 14 amino acids. The CDR3 protein is CASSTPTWDTEAFF. The CDR3 bases are TGTGCCAGCAGTACCCCGACTTGGGACACTGAAGCTTTCTTT.

The rearrangement links TRBV5-6 to TRBJ1-2; 8 bases fit TRBD1. CDR3 size: 14 residues. V dropped 4 bases and J dropped 4; count of bases not matched to a gene: 6. Germline CDR1 and CDR2: SGHDT and YYEEEE. The CDR3 coding sequence is TGTGCCAGCAGCCTCCTGACAGGGGTCTATGGCTACACCTTC. Translation: CASSLLTGVYGYTF.

The rearrangement links TRBV10-1 to TRBJ2-7, with 12 bases matching TRBD2. CDR1 WNHNN and CDR2 SYGVQD come from the germline V gene (reference sequence). This CDR3 spans 15 amino acids. With 2 bases clipped from V and 6 bases from J, the junction kept 5 bases outside the gene matches. CDR3 coding DNA: TGCGCCAGCAGTGAGGGACTAGCGGGAATTTCCGAGCAGTACTTC. Translated, it gives CASSEGLAGISEQYF.

This clone was seen just once. The chain combines TRBV9 with TRBJ2-5; D ambiguous. Looked up from germline, CDR1 is SGDLS and CDR2 is YYNGEE. CDR3 length: 9 residues. Trimming removed 7 bases at V and 4 bases at J, with 2 bases between. The CDR3 protein is CASGETQYF. The CDR3 DNA is TGTGCCAGCGGAGAGACCCAGTACTTC.

The chain uses TRBV28 and TRBJ2-2, with D possibly being TRBD1 (6 bases). CDR3 length equals 15 residues. V lost 3 bases, J lost 0 bases, and 8 bases lay in between. CDR1 MDHEN and CDR2 SYDVKM come from the germline V gene. The CDR3 reads CASSLGTPNTGELFF. CDR3 nucleotides: TGTGCCAGCAGTTTGGGGACACCGAACACCGGGGAGCTGTTTTTT.

Concerning this clone: An end of the junction differs from the germline gene, which may be a read error. This chain joins TRBV10-3 and TRBJ1-1, with D possibly matching TRBD1 (5 bases). This CDR3 comprises 12 residues. Per germline, CDR1 ENHRY and CDR2 SYGVKD. The CDR3 DNA sequence: TGTGCCATCAGTGAGTCGAAAGGGGTGATTGTCTTT. Its translation is CAISESKGVIVF.

The chain recombines TRBV27 with TRBJ1-6, with 7 bases fitting TRBD1. The V segment lost 6 bases and the J segment 6 bases; nucleotides outside the gene matches: 5. CDR1 and CDR2 (germline): MNHEY, SMNVEV (reference sequence). The CDR3 is made up of 14 amino acids. This CDR3 is CASRPGQPNSPLHF. The CDR3 DNA reads as TGTGCCAGCAGACCGGGACAGCCTAATTCACCCCTCCACTTT.

The V and J genes are TRBV27 and TRBJ2-7; D may be TRBD2 (5 bases). The CDR3 consists of 15 residues. The ends were cut back, 0 bases at V and 2 bases at J, with 11 bases in the middle. Germline CDR1 reads MNHEY; CDR2 reads SMNVEV (reference sequence). CDR3 loop: CASSLSLERTYEQYF. CDR3 coding DNA: TGTGCCAGCAGTTTATCGTTGGAGCGGACCTACGAGCAGTACTTC.

The rearrangement joins TRBV28 to TRBJ2-3; weak D call: TRBD1 (5 bases). The germline CDR1 and CDR2 sequences are MDHEN and SYDVKM. The V end lost 5 bases, the J end lost 2 bases, and 14 bases lay between the germline ends. The length of the CDR3 is 15 residues. The CDR3: CASSMTAPSTDTQYF. The CDR3 nucleotides are TGTGCCAGCAGTATGACAGCGCCTTCCACAGATACGCAGTATTTT.

The chain combines TRBV7-8 with TRBJ2-7; no definite D call. Germline CDR1 reads SGHVS; CDR2 reads FQNEAQ. The V end was cut by 5 bases, the J end by 5 bases, with 13 bases between. The CDR3 length is 13 residues. CDR3: CASSPRTLHEQYF. The DNA for the CDR3 is TGTGCCAGCAGCCCGAGGACGTTGCACGAGCAGTACTTC.

This chain connects TRBV28 to TRBJ1-1; 8 positions match TRBD1. V shed 1 base, J shed 3 bases, and the junction held 4 bases outside the gene matches. This CDR3 has 15 amino acids. From germline, CDR1 is MDHEN and CDR2 SYDVKM. This CDR3 is CASSLSQGADTEAFF. CDR3 bases: TGTGCCAGCAGTTTATCCCAGGGGGCAGACACTGAAGCTTTCTTT. The variable domain in full, completed from reference TRBV28 and TRBJ1-1, reads DVKVTQSSRYLVKRTGEKVFLECVQDMDHENMFWYRQDPGLGLRLIYFSYDVKMKEKGDIPEGYSVSREKKERFSLILESASTNQTSMYLCASSLSQGADTEAFFGQGTRLTVV.

V gene TRBV19 combines with J gene TRBJ1-4, with a possible D match to TRBD1 (6 bases). The CDR3 has 16 residues. Deletions cut 4 bases from V and 4 bases from J, with 16 bases between. CDR1 and CDR2 from the germline V gene are LNHDA and SQIVND (reference sequence). The CDR3 sequence is CASSSGPGQSNEKLFF. The CDR3 DNA reads TGTGCCAGTAGTAGTGGCCCGGGACAAAGTAATGAAAAACTGTTTTTT.

V gene TRBV7-9 combines with J gene TRBJ2-1; D is ambiguous. Germline lookup yields CDR1 SEHNR and CDR2 FQNEAQ (reference sequence). The CDR3 loop spans 15 amino acids. The V and J ends lost 0 bases and 3 bases respectively, with 9 bases between them. CDR3 nucleotide sequence: TGTGCCAGCAGCTTAGCAACCGATTACTACAATGAGCAGTTCTTC. It codes for CASSLATDYYNEQFF. Supplemented by reference TRBV7-9 and TRBJ2-1, the full variable domain reads DTGVSQNPRHKITKRGQNVTFRCDPISEHNRLYWYRQTLGQGPEFLTYFQNEAQLEKSRLLSDRFSAERPKGSFSTLEIQRTEQGDSAMYLCASSLATDYYNEQFFGPGTRLTVL.

The rearrangement joins TRBV4-2 to TRBJ2-5; 14 bases line up with TRBD2. With V trimmed by 0 bases and J by 3 bases, 0 bases remained unmatched. The CDR3 contains 16 residues. The germline V gene has CDR1 LGHNA and CDR2 YNFKEQ. This CDR3 is CASSQEGLAGEETQYF. The CDR3 nucleotides are TGTGCCAGCAGCCAAGAGGGACTAGCGGGAGAAGAGACCCAGTACTTC.

J is TRBJ1-2 and V is TRBV28; D is perhaps TRBD1 (5 bases). Germline V CDR1 and CDR2: MDHEN, SYDVKM. Between the trimmed V and J ends, which lost 3 bases and 5 bases, there was a span of 10 bases. CDR3 length equals 13 residues. Here the CDR3 reads CASSFRQHYGYTF. In DNA, the CDR3 is TGTGCCAGCAGTTTTCGACAGCATTATGGCTACACCTTC.

The chain employs TRBV28 and TRBJ1-1; D perhaps matches TRBD1 (6 bases). The CDR3 totals 15 residues. Trimming pared 3 bases from V and 5 bases from J, leaving 16 bases between. The germline CDR1 and CDR2 sequences are MDHEN and SYDVKM. The CDR3 DNA reads TGTGCCAGCAGTTTTCATCAGGGGACGAGGACTGAAGCTTTCTTT. It codes for CASSFHQGTRTEAFF.

The chain joins TRBV6-1 to TRBJ1-2; D not resolved. Germline V gives CDR1 MNHNS, CDR2 SASEGT. The CDR3 has 13 amino acids. Deletions cut 2 bases from V and 8 bases from J, with 12 bases between. The CDR3 region is CASSEPLSWGYTF. Written as DNA, the CDR3 is TGTGCCAGCAGTGAACCCTTAAGCTGGGGCTACACCTTC.

Only one count was recorded for this clone. The chain uses TRBV9 and TRBJ1-2; D unclear. V was trimmed by 0 bases and J by 2 bases, leaving 5 bases between them. Germline V lookup: CDR1 SGDLS, CDR2 YYNGEE. The CDR3 is made up of 13 amino acids. The CDR3 DNA sequence: TGTGCCAGCAGCGTAGGGGGAAACTATGGCTACACCTTC. It encodes CASSVGGNYGYTF.

This clone was observed a few times. CDR3: CASSLASGGTTDTQYF. CDR3 bases: TGTGCCAGCAGCTTAGCTTCCGGCGGGACCACAGATACGCAGTATTTT. The rearrangement joins TRBV11-2 to TRBJ2-3; TRBD2 is a possible D gene (6 bases). Germline assignment: CDR1 SGHAT and CDR2 FQNNGV. Deletions cut 1 base from V and 2 bases from J, with 13 bases between. The CDR3 totals 16 residues. The full variable domain, its missing parts supplied by reference TRBV11-2 and TRBJ2-3, is EAGVAQSPRYKIIEKRQSVAFWCNPISGHATLYWYQQILGQGPKLLIQFQNNGVVDDSQLPKDRFSAERLKGVDSTLKIQPAKLEDSAVYLCASSLASGGTTDTQYFGPGTRLTVL.

J is TRBJ2-7 and V is TRBV5-8; D possibly corresponds to TRBD2 (5 bases). Trimming removed 5 bases from V and 5 bases from J, with 20 bases in between. The CDR3 runs to 15 residues. Germline V lookup: CDR1 SGHTS, CDR2 YDEGEE. The CDR3 DNA reads TGTGCCAGCAGGTCCCCTAGCACCCGAGCCCACGAGCAGTACTTC. This codes for CASRSPSTRAHEQYF.

This rearrangement joins TRBV2 to TRBJ2-6; perhaps D is TRBD1 or TRBD2 (5 bases each). The CDR3 has 15 amino acids. Trimming pared 11 bases from V and 0 bases from J, leaving 14 bases between. CDR1 and CDR2 from the germline V gene are SNHLY and FYNNEI. Here the CDR3 reads CAGRQGPSGANVLTF. The CDR3 nucleotides are TGTGCCGGGCGCCAGGGACCCTCTGGGGCCAACGTCCTGACTTTC.

This chain joins TRBV19 and TRBJ2-1; D is unresolved. The CDR3 consists of 13 residues. Germline V gene sequence: CDR1 LNHDA, CDR2 SQIVND (reference sequence). Trimming removed 3 bases at V and 10 bases at J, with 13 bases between. The CDR3 region has the DNA TGTGCCAGTAGTATGGGCCAACGACGGGAGCAGTTCTTC. Protein sequence: CASSMGQRREQFF.